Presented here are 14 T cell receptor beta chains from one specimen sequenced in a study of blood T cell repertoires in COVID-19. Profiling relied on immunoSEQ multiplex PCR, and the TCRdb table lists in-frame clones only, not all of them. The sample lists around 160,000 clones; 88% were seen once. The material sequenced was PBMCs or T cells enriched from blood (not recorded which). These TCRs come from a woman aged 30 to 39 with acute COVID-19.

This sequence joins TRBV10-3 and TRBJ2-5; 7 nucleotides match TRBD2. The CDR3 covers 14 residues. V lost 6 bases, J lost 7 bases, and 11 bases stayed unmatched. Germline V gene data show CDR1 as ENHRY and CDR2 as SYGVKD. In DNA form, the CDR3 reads TGTGCCATCAGGAAGGAGACTAGCCTGGGGACCCAGTACTTC. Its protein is CAIRKETSLGTQYF.

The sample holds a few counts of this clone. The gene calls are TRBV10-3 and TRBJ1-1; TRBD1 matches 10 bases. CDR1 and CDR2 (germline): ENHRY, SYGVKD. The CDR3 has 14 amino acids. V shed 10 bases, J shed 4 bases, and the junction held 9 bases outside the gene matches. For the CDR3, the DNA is TGTGCCACCTCGCCGGGACAGGGGATCACTGAAGCTTTCTTT. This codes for CATSPGQGITEAFF.

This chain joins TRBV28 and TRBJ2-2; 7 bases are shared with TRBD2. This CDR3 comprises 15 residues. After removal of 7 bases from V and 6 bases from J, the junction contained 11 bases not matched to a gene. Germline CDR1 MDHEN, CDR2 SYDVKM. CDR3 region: CASNSEGRESGELFF. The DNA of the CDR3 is TGTGCCAGCAACTCTGAAGGGCGGGAGTCCGGGGAGCTGTTTTTT.

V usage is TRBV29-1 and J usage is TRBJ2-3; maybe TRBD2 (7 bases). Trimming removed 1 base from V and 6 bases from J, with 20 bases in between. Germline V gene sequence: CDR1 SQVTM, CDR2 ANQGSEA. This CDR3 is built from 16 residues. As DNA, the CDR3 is TGCAGCGTTGAAGGGTCTGGGGGGGCCCCATCGGATACGCAGTATTTT. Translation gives CSVEGSGGAPSDTQYF.

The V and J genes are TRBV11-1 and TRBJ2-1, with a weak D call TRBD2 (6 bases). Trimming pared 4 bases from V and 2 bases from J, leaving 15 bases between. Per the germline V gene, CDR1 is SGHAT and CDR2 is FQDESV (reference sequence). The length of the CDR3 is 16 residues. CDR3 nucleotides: TGTGCCAGCAGCTGGGACCGGGACTCGACCTACAATGAGCAGTTCTTC. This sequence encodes CASSWDRDSTYNEQFF.

CDR3 sequence (DNA): TGTGCCAGCAGTTTGAACAAAAACACCATATATTTT. Encoded protein: CASSLNKNTIYF. The chain recombines TRBV28 with TRBJ1-3; D is undetermined. The V and J ends lost 3 bases and 6 bases respectively, with 6 bases between them. CDR1 MDHEN and CDR2 SYDVKM come from the germline V gene. CDR3 size: 12 residues.

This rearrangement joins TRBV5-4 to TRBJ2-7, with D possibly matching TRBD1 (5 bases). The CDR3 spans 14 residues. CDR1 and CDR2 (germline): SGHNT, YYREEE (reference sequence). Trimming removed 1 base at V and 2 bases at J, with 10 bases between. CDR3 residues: CASSLKDNAYEQYF. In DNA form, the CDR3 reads TGTGCCAGCAGCTTGAAGGACAACGCCTACGAGCAGTACTTC.

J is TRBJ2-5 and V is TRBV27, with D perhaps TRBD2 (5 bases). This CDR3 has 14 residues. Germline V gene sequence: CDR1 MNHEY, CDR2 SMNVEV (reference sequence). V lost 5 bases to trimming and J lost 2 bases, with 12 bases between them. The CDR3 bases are TGTGCCAGCAGTGCCCTAGCCAATCAAGAGACCCAGTACTTC. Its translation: CASSALANQETQYF.

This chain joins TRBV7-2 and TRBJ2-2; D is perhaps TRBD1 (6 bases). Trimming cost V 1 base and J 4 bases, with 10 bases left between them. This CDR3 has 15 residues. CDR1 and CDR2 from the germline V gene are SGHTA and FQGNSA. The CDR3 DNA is TGTGCCAGCAGCTTAGTGAACAGGGTCACCGGGGAGCTGTTTTTT. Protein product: CASSLVNRVTGELFF.

CDR3 sequence: CASSYALLNRGGGYTF. The DNA for the CDR3 is TGTGCCAGCAGTTATGCCCTTCTGAACAGGGGTGGTGGCTACACCTTC. V gene TRBV6-5 combines with J gene TRBJ1-2, with 7 bases that match TRBD1. The germline V gene has CDR1 MNHEY and CDR2 SVGAGI. The CDR3 runs 16 residues. V shed 3 bases and J 7 bases; nucleotides not matched to a gene: 14.

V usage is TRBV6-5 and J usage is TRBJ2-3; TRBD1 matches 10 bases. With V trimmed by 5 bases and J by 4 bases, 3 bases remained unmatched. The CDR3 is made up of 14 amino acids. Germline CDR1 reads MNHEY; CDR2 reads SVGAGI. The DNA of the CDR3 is TGTGCCAGCAGTAGGACAGGGGGAGCAGATACGCAGTATTTT. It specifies CASSRTGGADTQYF.

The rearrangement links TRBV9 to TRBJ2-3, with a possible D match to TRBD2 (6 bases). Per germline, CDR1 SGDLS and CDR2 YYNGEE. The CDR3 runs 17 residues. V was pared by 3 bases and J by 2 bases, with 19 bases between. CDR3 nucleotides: TGTGCCAGCAGCGGGGGGACTCGCCCCGCTACCACAGATACGCAGTATTTT. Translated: CASSGGTRPATTDTQYF. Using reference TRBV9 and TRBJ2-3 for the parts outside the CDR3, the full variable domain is DSGVTQTPKHLITATGQRVTLRCSPRSGDLSVYWYQQSLDQGLQFLIQYYNGEERAKGNILERFSAQQFPDLHSELNLSSLELGDSALYFCASSGGTRPATTDTQYFGPGTRLTVL.

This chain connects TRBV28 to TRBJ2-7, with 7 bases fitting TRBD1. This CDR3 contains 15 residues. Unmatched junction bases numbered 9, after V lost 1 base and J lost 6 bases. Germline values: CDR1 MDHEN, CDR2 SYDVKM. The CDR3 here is CASSLFKQGISEQYF. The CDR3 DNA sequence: TGTGCCAGCAGTTTATTCAAACAGGGGATCTCCGAGCAGTACTTC.

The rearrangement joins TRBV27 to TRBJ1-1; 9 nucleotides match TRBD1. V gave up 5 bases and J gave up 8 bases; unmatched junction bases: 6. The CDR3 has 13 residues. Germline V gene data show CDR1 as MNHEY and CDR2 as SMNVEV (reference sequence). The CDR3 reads CASSIRTGDEAFF. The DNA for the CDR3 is TGTGCCAGCAGTATCCGGACAGGGGACGAAGCTTTCTTT.